Below, 24 T cell receptor beta chains from the same sample are listed, as sequenced in a study of control samples from healthy donors and cancer patients. Here immunoSEQ multiplex PCR was the method, and the copy in TCRdb shows in-frame clones only, minus some. In the table there are about 410,000 clones, about 93% of which are singletons. The sequenced material came from PBMCs. These receptors all come from a man in his forties with head and neck cancer.

This clone occurred a few times. The chain recombines TRBV5-1 with TRBJ2-7; 9 bases fit TRBD1. The germline V gene encodes CDR1 SGHRS and CDR2 YFSETQ. CDR3 length: 16 residues. Trimming removed 3 bases from V and 3 bases from J; junction bases left unmatched: 10. CDR3 sequence: CASSWGRRQGVYEQYF. The CDR3 DNA sequence: TGCGCCAGCAGCTGGGGAAGACGACAGGGGGTCTACGAGCAGTACTTC. Full variable domain (remainder filled in from reference TRBV5-1 and TRBJ2-7): KAGVTQTPRYLIKTRGQQVTLSCSPISGHRSVSWYQQTPGQGLQFLFEYFSETQRNKGNFPGRFSGRQFSNSRSEMNVSTLELGDSALYLCASSWGRRQGVYEQYFGPGTRLTVT.

This chain links TRBV19 with TRBJ1-1; TRBD1 might be the D (5 bases). Germline CDR1 is LNHDA and CDR2 is SQIVND (reference sequence). The CDR3 runs to 16 residues. Trimming removed 9 bases at V and 1 base at J, with 21 bases between. Here the CDR3 reads CASLTSPGRRNTEAFF. CDR3 bases: TGTGCCAGCCTGACTTCCCCAGGGAGACGGAACACTGAAGCTTTCTTT.

This sequence joins TRBV21-1 and TRBJ1-1. TRBV21-1 is shown as a pseudogene. The CDR3 loop spans 15 amino acids. The CDR3 bases are TGTGCCAGCAGCAAAGGGGAAATGGCGAACACTGAAGCTTTCTTT. Encoded protein: CASSKGEMANTEAFF.

The rearrangement uses TRBV6-6 and TRBJ2-3, with D unresolved. V was cut by 5 bases and J by 4 bases, with 10 bases left in between. This CDR3 is 13 amino acids long. The germline V gene encodes CDR1 MNHNY and CDR2 SVGAGI (reference sequence). DNA of the CDR3: TGTGCCAGCAGTCAAAATCGGGCAGATACGCAGTATTTT. The encoded protein is CASSQNRADTQYF.

This clone appeared a single time. The chain uses TRBV6-1 and TRBJ1-5; weak D call: TRBD1 (5 bases). The CDR3 totals 13 residues. The germline V gene has CDR1 MNHNS and CDR2 SASEGT. V dropped 2 bases and J dropped 5 bases, with 7 bases sitting between them. The CDR3, as DNA: TGTGCCAGCAGTGAACAGGGTTATCAGCCCCAGCATTTT. Its protein product is CASSEQGYQPQHF.

The chain recombines TRBV6-2 or TRBV6-3 with TRBJ1-1; the D gene is possibly TRBD1 (5 bases). V was pared by 5 bases and J by 4 bases, with 17 bases between. The CDR3 sequence is 15 residues long. Germline CDR1 is MNHEY and CDR2 is SVGEGT. Written as DNA, the CDR3 is TGTGCCAGCAGTAACCGACAGAGTGAAGGCACTGAAGCTTTCTTT. This codes for CASSNRQSEGTEAFF.

CDR3 bases: TGTGCCAGCAGCTTAGACACAGGGGGGTTCTACGAGCAGTACTTC. This encodes CASSLDTGGFYEQYF. V and J are TRBV7-9 and TRBJ2-7, with 8 bases identical to TRBD1. The germline gives CDR1 SEHNR, CDR2 FQNEAQ (reference sequence). This CDR3 has 15 residues. The V segment lost 1 base and the J segment 3 bases; nucleotides outside the gene matches: 5.

The chain links TRBV5-3 to TRBJ2-7; 12 bases agree with TRBD2. TRBV5-3 is classed as an ORF, of uncertain function. The CDR3 contains 19 residues. V dropped 0 bases and J dropped 6; count of bases not matched to a gene: 16. This CDR3 reads CARSLERWTSGMGGGEQYF. The CDR3 coding sequence is TGTGCCAGAAGCTTGGAACGTTGGACTAGCGGGATGGGCGGGGGCGAGCAGTACTTC.

The chain recombines TRBV20-1 with TRBJ2-2; D gene unclear. The CDR3 covers 11 residues. Looked up from germline, CDR1 is DFQATT and CDR2 is SNEGSKA (reference sequence). Trimming took off 4 bases at V and 8 bases at J, with 8 bases between the two ends. For the CDR3, the DNA is TGCAGTGCTACCACGGGTGGGGAGCTGTTTTTT. Its translation: CSATTGGELFF.

This clone appeared a single time. The chain couples TRBV15 to TRBJ2-5; possible D gene TRBD2, 5 bases. Trimming left V 0 bases short and J 5 bases short, with 7 bases between. The germline gives CDR1 LNHNV, CDR2 YYDKDF (reference sequence). The length of the CDR3 is 13 residues. As DNA, the CDR3 is TGTGCCACCAGCAGAGATACGGGGGAGACCCAGTACTTC. Amino acids: CATSRDTGETQYF.

V and J are TRBV28 and TRBJ2-4; 8 positions agree with TRBD2. Germline values: CDR1 MDHEN, CDR2 SYDVKM. V trimming: 8 bases; J trimming: 7 bases; junction bases outside the gene matches: 7. The CDR3 is 13 amino acids. The CDR3: CASGWTSNNIQYF. The CDR3 DNA sequence: TGTGCCAGCGGGTGGACTAGCAACAACATTCAGTACTTC.

The gene calls are TRBV5-1 and TRBJ2-1, with 11 positions matching TRBD2. The junction had 5 bases not matched to a gene; V was cut back by 6 bases and J by 9 bases. This CDR3 region has 13 residues. CDR1 and CDR2 (germline): SGHRS, YFSETQ. CDR3 coding DNA: TGCGCCAGCAATAGCGGGGGGGCCACTGAGCAGTTCTTC. Translated: CASNSGGATEQFF.

The V call is TRBV2, the J call TRBJ1-1; tentative D call: TRBD1 (5 bases). Germline CDR1 and CDR2: SNHLY and FYNNEI. CDR3 length: 13 amino acids. V lost 8 bases and J 1 base, leaving 11 bases between the germline ends. The CDR3 bases are TGTGCCAGCTTCTCAAGGGGGAACACTGAAGCTTTCTTT. Its translation: CASFSRGNTEAFF.

J is TRBJ1-3 and V is TRBV30; D is undetermined. Trimming took 4 bases from V and 0 from J, leaving 13 bases between them. CDR3 length: 15 amino acids. The V gene's germline CDR1 is GTSNPN and CDR2 SVGIG (reference sequence). The DNA of the CDR3 is TGTGCCTGGAAGAGGCTGCAGAGCTCTGGAAACACCATATATTTT. It yields the protein CAWKRLQSSGNTIYF.

The gene calls are TRBV6-5 and TRBJ1-4; 7 nucleotides agree with TRBD1. The CDR3 loop spans 15 amino acids. Germline V gene sequence: CDR1 MNHEY, CDR2 SVGAGI. V was pared by 4 bases and J by 5 bases, with 7 bases of the junction left unmatched. The CDR3 reads CASSFSGTANEKLFF. DNA of the CDR3: TGTGCCAGCAGTTTCTCCGGGACAGCAAATGAAAAACTGTTTTTT.

This clone was found once. The rearrangement uses TRBV7-2 and TRBJ2-3, with 9 bases matching TRBD1. There are 16 residues in the CDR3. Unmatched junction bases numbered 11, after V lost 4 bases and J lost 6 bases. The germline V gene encodes CDR1 SGHTA and CDR2 FQGNSA. In DNA, the CDR3 is TGTGCCAGCAGCTCTGAGTCCGGGACAGGGCAGGATACGCAGTATTTT. It is translated as CASSSESGTGQDTQYF.

This sequence joins TRBV4-1 and TRBJ2-5, with D possibly being TRBD1 (6 bases). Germline CDR1 MGHRA, CDR2 YSYEKL. The CDR3 totals 16 residues. Trimming took 0 bases from V and 3 from J, leaving 14 bases between them. The CDR3 spells CASSQDHFRTEETQYF. CDR3 in DNA: TGCGCCAGCAGCCAAGACCACTTTAGGACAGAAGAGACCCAGTACTTC.

The rearrangement uses TRBV11-2 and TRBJ2-2; 10 nucleotides align to TRBD2. Germline V lookup: CDR1 SGHAT, CDR2 FQNNGV. The CDR3 length is 15 residues. Trimming took 4 bases from V and 6 from J; bases not matched to a gene: 5. The CDR3 region has the DNA TGTGCCAGCAGCTCTAGCGGGAGAAAGGCCGGGGAGCTGTTTTTT. Residues: CASSSSGRKAGELFF.

The gene calls are TRBV19 and TRBJ1-1; tentative D call: TRBD1 (6 bases). V was cut by 2 bases and J by 5 bases, with 15 bases left in between. The CDR3 totals 15 residues. CDR1 is LNHDA, CDR2 SQIVND, per germline (reference sequence). The CDR3 here is CASSILGGSGTEAFF. DNA for the CDR3: TGTGCCAGTAGTATATTGGGGGGCTCGGGGACTGAAGCTTTCTTT.

The chain couples TRBV2 to TRBJ1-6; D is undetermined. The V end lost 5 bases, the J end lost 8 bases, and 13 bases lay between the germline ends. The CDR3 spans 14 residues. Germline V CDR1 and CDR2: SNHLY, FYNNEI. The CDR3 sequence: CASSFDVSDSPLHF. The CDR3 DNA is TGTGCCAGCAGTTTCGATGTTTCGGATTCACCCCTCCACTTT.

The CDR3 DNA follows: TGCGCCAGCAGCCAAGACATAGCGGGGGTTCAAGAGACCCAGTACTTC. It specifies CASSQDIAGVQETQYF. The V gene is TRBV4-3, the J gene TRBJ2-5; 9 positions agree with TRBD2. This CDR3 is 16 amino acids long. V shed 0 bases and J 2 bases; nucleotides not matched to a gene: 4. CDR1 LGHNA and CDR2 YSLEER come from the germline V gene.

This clone has a single count. The J gene is TRBJ2-1, the V gene TRBV2; D gene uncertain. Trimming shortened V by 2 bases and J by 0 bases, and 8 bases separated the two germline ends. The V gene's germline CDR1 is SNHLY and CDR2 FYNNEI. The CDR3 sequence is 15 residues long. The CDR3 loop reads CASSERSSSYNEQFF. The DNA for the CDR3 is TGTGCCAGCAGTGAACGGTCCAGCTCCTACAATGAGCAGTTCTTC.

The rearrangement joins TRBV19 to TRBJ2-5; the match to TRBD2 covers 9 bases. The CDR3 is 16 residues long. Losses at the gene ends were 0 bases for V and 2 bases for J; bases not matched to a gene: 4. Germline V gene sequence: CDR1 LNHDA, CDR2 SQIVND (reference sequence). CDR3 loop: CASSIDRLAGQETQYF. The CDR3 bases are TGTGCCAGTAGTATAGATCGGCTAGCGGGACAAGAGACCCAGTACTTC.

This sequence joins TRBV19 and TRBJ2-7; D is unclear. The CDR3 contains 13 residues. Germline CDR1 reads LNHDA; CDR2 reads SQIVND (reference sequence). With 6 bases removed from V and 1 base from J, the gap between germline ends came to 10 bases. The CDR3: CASSDHGSYEQYF. Here the CDR3 DNA reads TGTGCCAGTAGCGACCACGGTTCCTACGAGCAGTACTTC.